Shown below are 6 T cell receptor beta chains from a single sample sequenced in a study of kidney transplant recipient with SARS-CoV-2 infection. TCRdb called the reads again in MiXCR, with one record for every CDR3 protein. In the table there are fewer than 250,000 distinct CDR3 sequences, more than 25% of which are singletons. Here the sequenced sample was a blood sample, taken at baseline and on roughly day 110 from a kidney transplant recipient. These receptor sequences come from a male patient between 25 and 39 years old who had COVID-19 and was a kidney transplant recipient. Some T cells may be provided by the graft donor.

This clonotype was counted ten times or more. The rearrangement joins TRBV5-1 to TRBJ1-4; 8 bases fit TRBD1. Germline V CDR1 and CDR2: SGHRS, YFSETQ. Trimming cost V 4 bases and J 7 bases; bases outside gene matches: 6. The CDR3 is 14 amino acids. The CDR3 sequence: CASSPDTGGEKLFF. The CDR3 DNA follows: TGCGCCAGCAGCCCAGATACAGGGGGTGAAAAACTGTTTTTT. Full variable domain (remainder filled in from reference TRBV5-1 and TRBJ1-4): KAGVTQTPRYLIKTRGQQVTLSCSPISGHRSVSWYQQTPGQGLQFLFEYFSETQRNKGNFPGRFSGRQFSNSRSEMNVSTLELGDSALYLCASSPDTGGEKLFFGSGTQLSVL.

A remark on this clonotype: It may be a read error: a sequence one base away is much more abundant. CDR3 sequence reads: CAISKIPTQLALEQYF. The CDR3 DNA reads TGTGCCATCAGTAAAATACCCACGCAACTAGCGCTCGAGCAGTACTTC. The rearrangement links TRBV7-9 to TRBJ2-7, with 7 bases matching TRBD2. The germline CDR1 and CDR2 sequences are SEHNR and FQNEAQ (reference sequence). This CDR3 spans 16 amino acids. With 10 bases clipped from V and 6 bases from J, the junction kept 21 bases outside the gene matches.

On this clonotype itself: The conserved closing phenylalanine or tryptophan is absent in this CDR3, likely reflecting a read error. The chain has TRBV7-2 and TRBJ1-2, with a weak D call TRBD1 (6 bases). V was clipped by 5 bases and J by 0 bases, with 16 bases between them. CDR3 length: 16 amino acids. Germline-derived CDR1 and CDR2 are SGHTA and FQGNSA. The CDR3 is CASSPRDTAPNYGYTL. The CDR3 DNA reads TGTGCCAGCAGCCCCCGGGACACCGCTCCTAACTATGGCTACACCCTC.

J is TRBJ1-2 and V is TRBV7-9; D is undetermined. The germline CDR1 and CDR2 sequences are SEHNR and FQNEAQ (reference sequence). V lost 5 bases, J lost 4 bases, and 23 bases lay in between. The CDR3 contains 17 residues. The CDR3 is CASSNEGYHGKTYGYTF. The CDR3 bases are TGTGCCAGCAGCAATGAGGGATACCATGGAAAGACCTATGGCTACACCTTC.

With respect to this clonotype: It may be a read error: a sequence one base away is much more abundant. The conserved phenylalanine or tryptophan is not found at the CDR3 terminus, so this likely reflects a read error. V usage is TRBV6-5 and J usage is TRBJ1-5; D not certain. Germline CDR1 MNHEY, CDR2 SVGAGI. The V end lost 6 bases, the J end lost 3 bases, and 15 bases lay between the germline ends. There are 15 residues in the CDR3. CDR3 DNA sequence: TGTGCCAGCAGCAAGACCGGGCTTCACAATCAGCCCCAGCATCTT. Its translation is CASSKTGLHNQPQHL.

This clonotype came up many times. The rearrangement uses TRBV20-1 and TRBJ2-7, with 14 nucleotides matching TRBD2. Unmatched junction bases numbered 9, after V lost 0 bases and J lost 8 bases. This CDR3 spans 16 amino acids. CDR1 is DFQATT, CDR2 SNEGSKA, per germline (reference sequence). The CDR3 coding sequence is TGCAGTGCTAGAGATCTAGGGACTAGCGGGAGTGGCAAGCAGTACTTC. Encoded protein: CSARDLGTSGSGKQYF.